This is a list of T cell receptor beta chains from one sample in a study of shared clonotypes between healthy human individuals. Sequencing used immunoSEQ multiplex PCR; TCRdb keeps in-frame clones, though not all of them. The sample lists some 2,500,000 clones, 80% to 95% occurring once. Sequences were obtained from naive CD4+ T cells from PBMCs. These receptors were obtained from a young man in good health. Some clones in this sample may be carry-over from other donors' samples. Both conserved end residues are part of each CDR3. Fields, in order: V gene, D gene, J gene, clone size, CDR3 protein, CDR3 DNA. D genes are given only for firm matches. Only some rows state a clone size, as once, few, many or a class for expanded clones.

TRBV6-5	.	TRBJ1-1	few	CASSYSRGGTEAFF	TGTGCCAGCAGTTACTCCCGGGGGGGCACTGAAGCTTTCTTT
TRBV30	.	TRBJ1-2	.	CAWSAGRVYGYTF	TGTGCCTGGAGTGCGGGCCGCGTTTATGGCTACACCTTC
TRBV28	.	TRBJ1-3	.	CASSLGGSGNTIYF	TGTGCCAGCAGTCTTGGGGGCTCTGGAAACACCATATATTTT
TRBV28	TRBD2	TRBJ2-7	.	CASSPIGGARRGF	TGTGCCAGCAGCCCAATCGGGGGGGCGAGGAGGGGCTTC
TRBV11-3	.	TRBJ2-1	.	CASSLNRGNYNEQFF	TGTGCCAGCAGCCTGAATAGGGGTAACTACAATGAGCAGTTCTTC
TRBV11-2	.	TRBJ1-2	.	CASSLDGVPGTSYGYTF	TGTGCCAGCAGCTTAGATGGGGTACCCGGGACGTCCTATGGCTACACCTTC
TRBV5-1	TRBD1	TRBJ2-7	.	CASSSNPPGQGSYEQYF	TGCGCCAGCAGCTCCAACCCCCCCGGACAGGGATCATACGAGCAGTACTTC
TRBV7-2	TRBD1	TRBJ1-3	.	CASSPGGRGPGNTIYF	TGTGCCAGCAGCCCGGGGGGCAGGGGGCCTGGAAACACCATATATTTT
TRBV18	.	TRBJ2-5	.	CASSLPYRGVPETQYF	TGTGCCAGCTCACTCCCCTACCGGGGAGTCCCAGAGACCCAGTACTTC
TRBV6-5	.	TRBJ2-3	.	CASRGRGDTQYF	TGTGCCAGCCGGGGGAGGGGGGATACGCAGTATTTT
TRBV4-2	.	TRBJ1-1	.	CASSQVGAVGNTEAFF	TGTGCCAGCAGCCAAGTTGGAGCGGTGGGGAACACTGAAGCTTTCTTT
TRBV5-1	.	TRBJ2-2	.	CASSSLTTGELFF	TGCGCCAGCAGCTCCCTGACCACCGGGGAGCTGTTTTTT
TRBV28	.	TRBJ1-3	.	CASRSSIWSFGRSGNTIYF	TGTGCCAGCAGGTCCTCGATTTGGTCCTTTGGGCGCTCTGGAAACACCATATATTTT
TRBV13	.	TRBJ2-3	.	CASSLTPAPPQYF	TGTGCCAGCAGCCTCACCCCGGCTCCCCCCCAGTATTTT
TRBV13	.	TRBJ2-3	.	CASSSTTDTQYF	TGTGCCAGCAGCTCCACCACAGATACGCAGTATTTT
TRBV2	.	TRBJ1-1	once	CASRPPGRGFGNTEAFF	TGTGCCAGCAGACCTCCCGGGCGGGGTTTCGGGAACACTGAAGCTTTCTTT
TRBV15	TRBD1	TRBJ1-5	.	CATSRLDSPGQGNQPQHF	TGTGCCACCAGCAGACTTGACTCTCCGGGACAGGGAAATCAGCCCCAGCATTTT
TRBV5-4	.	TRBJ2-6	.	CASSLGPSGANVLTF	TGTGCCAGCAGCTTGGGCCCCTCTGGGGCCAACGTCCTGACTTTC
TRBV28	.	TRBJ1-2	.	CATKPGGRNGYTF	TGTGCCACTAAGCCGGGGGGAAGGAATGGCTACACCTTC
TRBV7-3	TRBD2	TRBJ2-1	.	CASSEVMGREARGEQFF	TGTGCCAGCAGCGAAGTGATGGGGCGGGAGGCAAGGGGTGAGCAGTTCTTC
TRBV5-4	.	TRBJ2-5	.	CASSLGLSGETQYF	TGTGCCAGCAGCTTGGGACTCTCGGGAGAGACCCAGTACTTC